This T cell receptor beta chain was observed in a study of CD4+ T cells in melanoma. As to this clone: Antigen specificity is unknown.

The CDR3 runs 14 residues. Germline V gene data show CDR1 as KGHSH and CDR2 as LQKENI. The ends were cut back, 1 base at V and 6 bases at J, with 11 bases in the middle. Measured with immunoSEQ multiplex PCR; TCRdb has only the in-frame clones, and not every one. The table has 40,000 to 50,000 clones, about 88% seen once; the top ten hold approximately 12%. General study findings and limits: CD8+ T cell, macrophage and B cell function reportedly correlated with neoantigen-specific CD4+ T cells.

The chain combines TRBV18 with TRBJ2-3; a weak D match, TRBD1 (5 bases). This TCR came from a human donor with melanoma. Material for sequencing was peripheral blood. The chain's CDR3 is CASSPLGLDDTQYF. The CDR3 DNA reads TGTGCCAGCTCACCACTGGGGCTCGACGATACGCAGTATTTT.